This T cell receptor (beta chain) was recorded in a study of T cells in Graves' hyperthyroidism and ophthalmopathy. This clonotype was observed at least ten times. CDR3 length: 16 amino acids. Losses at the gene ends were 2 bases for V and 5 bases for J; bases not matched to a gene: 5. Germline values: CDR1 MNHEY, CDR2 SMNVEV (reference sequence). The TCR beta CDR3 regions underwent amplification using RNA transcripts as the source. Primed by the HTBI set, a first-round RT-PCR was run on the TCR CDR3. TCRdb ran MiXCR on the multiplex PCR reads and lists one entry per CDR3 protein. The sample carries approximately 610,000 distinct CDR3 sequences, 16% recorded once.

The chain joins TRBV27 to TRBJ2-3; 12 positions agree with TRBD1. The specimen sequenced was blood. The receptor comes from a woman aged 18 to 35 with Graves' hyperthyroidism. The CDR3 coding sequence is TGTGCCAGCAGTTTACAGGGACAGGGGGCAAGAGATACGCAGTATTTT. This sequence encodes CASSLQGQGARDTQYF.